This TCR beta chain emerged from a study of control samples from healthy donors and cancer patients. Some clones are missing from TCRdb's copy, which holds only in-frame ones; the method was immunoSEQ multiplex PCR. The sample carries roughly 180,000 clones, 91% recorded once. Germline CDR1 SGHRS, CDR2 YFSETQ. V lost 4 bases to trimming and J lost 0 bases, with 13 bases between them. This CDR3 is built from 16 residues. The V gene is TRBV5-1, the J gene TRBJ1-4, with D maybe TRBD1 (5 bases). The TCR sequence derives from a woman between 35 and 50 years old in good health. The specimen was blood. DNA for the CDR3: TGCGCCAGCAGCATAGGGACCCCAACAACTAATGAAAAACTGTTTTTT. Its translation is CASSIGTPTTNEKLFF.